These 26 T cell receptor beta chains came from one sample sequenced in a study of T-cell reconstitution after alpha-beta-depleted transplantation in children. Construction of the TCRbeta library involved unique molecular identifiers. TCRdb reprocessed the PCR reads with MiXCR, giving one entry per CDR3 protein. The sample has about 600,000 distinct CDR3 sequences, around 13% seen once. Here the sequenced sample was PBMCs, mostly from graft donor cells, taken 360 days after TCRalphabeta/CD19-depleted stem cell transplant. These receptors all come from a male patient under 18 who had a stem cell transplant for acute myeloid leukemia, so the T cells may come from the graft donor.

This sequence joins TRBV9 and TRBJ2-3, with D tentatively TRBD1 (6 bases). Germline V gene data show CDR1 as SGDLS and CDR2 as YYNGEE. CDR3 length equals 14 residues. V was pared by 4 bases and J by 10 bases, with 19 bases between. DNA for the CDR3: TGTGCCAGCAGCCCTTTACCGGACCAGGGGCCGCAGTATTTT. Protein: CASSPLPDQGPQYF. Drawing the rest from reference TRBV9 and TRBJ2-3, the complete variable domain is DSGVTQTPKHLITATGQRVTLRCSPRSGDLSVYWYQQSLDQGLQFLIQYYNGEERAKGNILERFSAQQFPDLHSELNLSSLELGDSALYFCASSPLPDQGPQYFGPGTRLTVL.

This clonotype appeared a few times. This sequence joins TRBV6-1 and TRBJ2-5; D possibly corresponds to TRBD2 (7 bases). V lost 7 bases, J lost 4 bases, and 16 bases lay in between. Germline-derived CDR1 and CDR2 are MNHNS and SASEGT. The CDR3 is 14 amino acids. CDR3: CASKRWGGRETQYF. The CDR3 nucleotides read TGTGCCAGCAAGAGGTGGGGGGGCCGAGAGACCCAGTACTTC.

This clonotype was counted many times. The chain combines TRBV29-1 with TRBJ2-1; D is uncertain. The CDR3 sequence is 16 residues long. V lost 0 bases, J lost 0 bases, and 12 bases lay in between. Looked up from germline, CDR1 is SQVTM and CDR2 is ANQGSEA. This chain's CDR3 is CSVEDRTPSSYNEQFF. The CDR3 region has the DNA TGCAGCGTTGAAGATCGGACGCCGAGCTCCTACAATGAGCAGTTCTTC.

The chain links TRBV4-2 to TRBJ2-7; 8 bases are a match to TRBD1. The CDR3 runs to 15 residues. V shed 5 bases and J 0 bases; nucleotides not matched to a gene: 6. Germline CDR1 LGHNA, CDR2 YNFKEQ. Here the CDR3 reads CASSKRTGISYEQYF. CDR3 sequence (DNA): TGTGCCAGCAGCAAAAGGACAGGGATCTCCTACGAGCAGTACTTC.

This clonotype was counted ten times or more. V usage is TRBV20-1 and J usage is TRBJ2-7; 8 bases fit TRBD2. CDR1 and CDR2 (germline): DFQATT, SNEGSKA (reference sequence). This CDR3 has 19 amino acids. V was clipped by 6 bases and J by 0 bases; unmatched bases: 22. In DNA form, the CDR3 reads TGCAGTGCCATGAACCCCATACTAGCGGTACTTAAGCCCTCCTACGAGCAGTACTTC. This codes for CSAMNPILAVLKPSYEQYF.

A word on this clonotype: The germline gene is not matched at one end of the junction; a read error may be the cause. This chain connects TRBV20-1 to TRBJ2-1; possible D gene TRBD1, 5 bases. Germline CDR1 DFQATT, CDR2 SNEGSKA (reference sequence). The length of the CDR3 is 14 residues. CDR3 sequence: CSVRKGLSYNEQFF. Written as DNA, the CDR3 is TGCAGTGTTAGAAAGGGGCTCTCCTACAATGAGCAGTTCTTC.

This clonotype was seen more than once but under ten times. The junction departs from the called germline gene at one end, perhaps through a read error. The CDR3 sequence is CASSLTTSLNTGELFF. The DNA of the CDR3 is TGTGCCAGCAGCCTAACGACTAGCCTTAACACCGGGGAGCTGTTTTTT. The chain has TRBV7-3 and TRBJ2-2; 7 positions agree with TRBD2. Germline CDR1 and CDR2: SGHTA and FQGTGA. The length of the CDR3 is 16 residues.

The chain carries TRBV10-3 and TRBJ2-5; 12 nucleotides align to TRBD2. Germline loops: CDR1 ENHRY, CDR2 SYGVKD. The CDR3 has 14 residues. With 10 bases clipped from V and 4 bases from J, the junction kept 7 bases outside the gene matches. The CDR3 DNA sequence: TGTGCCACACGGCCGGGACTAGCGGGAGAGACCCAGTACTTC. Translating it yields CATRPGLAGETQYF.

This sequence joins TRBV27 and TRBJ2-3; 10 positions agree with TRBD1. Germline CDR1 reads MNHEY; CDR2 reads SMNVEV (reference sequence). V was pared by 6 bases and J by 2 bases, with 14 bases of the junction left unmatched. The CDR3 runs 18 residues. CDR3: CASRLPGQGRTPTDTQYF. The CDR3 DNA reads as TGTGCCAGCAGGCTTCCGGGACAGGGGCGAACACCCACAGATACGCAGTATTTT.

This clonotype was counted once. This chain uses TRBV12-3 or TRBV12-4 with TRBJ2-7; D perhaps matches TRBD1 (7 bases). Deletions cut 2 bases from V and 3 bases from J, with 23 bases between. The CDR3 runs 18 residues. The CDR3 here is CASSLKDGGTVRNYEQYF. Written as DNA, the CDR3 is TGTGCCAGCAGTTTAAAGGATGGGGGGACAGTTCGGAACTACGAGCAGTACTTC.

V usage is TRBV5-1 and J usage is TRBJ1-5, with 7 bases fitting TRBD1. The CDR3 is made up of 15 amino acids. Germline CDR1 SGHRS, CDR2 YFSETQ. Trimming at V came to 5 bases and at J to 2 bases, leaving 7 bases not matched to a gene. CDR3 sequence reads: CASRPTGIGNQPQHF. Written as DNA, the CDR3 is TGCGCCAGCAGACCGACAGGGATTGGCAATCAGCCCCAGCATTTT.

In this sample, this clonotype turned up many times. V gene TRBV24-1 combines with J gene TRBJ2-5; D is ambiguous. This CDR3 spans 16 amino acids. Looked up from germline, CDR1 is KGHDR and CDR2 is SFDVKD. Trimming pared 5 bases from V and 1 base from J, leaving 16 bases between. This CDR3 reads CATSGRGPLFQETQYF. In DNA, the CDR3 is TGTGCCACCAGTGGCCGAGGCCCTCTCTTCCAAGAGACCCAGTACTTC.

In this sample, this clonotype turned up a few times. J is TRBJ2-1 and V is TRBV5-1, with 8 nucleotides matching TRBD2. Germline V CDR1 and CDR2: SGHRS, YFSETQ. The CDR3 runs 16 residues. After removal of 4 bases from V and 0 bases from J, the junction contained 6 bases not matched to a gene. CDR3: CASSPRLASSYNEQFF. For the CDR3, the DNA is TGCGCCAGCAGCCCAAGACTAGCGAGCTCCTACAATGAGCAGTTCTTC.

J is TRBJ2-1 and V is TRBV12-3 or TRBV12-4; TRBD2 matches at 12 bases. V lost 0 bases, J lost 0 bases, and 9 bases stayed unmatched. The CDR3 runs 20 residues. The DNA of the CDR3 is TGTGCCAGCAGTTTAGCGGGACTAGCGGGTCTTCAGAGCTCCTACAATGAGCAGTTCTTC. Amino acids: CASSLAGLAGLQSSYNEQFF.

This clonotype has just a few counts. The rearrangement joins TRBV3-1 to TRBJ2-3; 12 bases map to TRBD2. The J segment lost 4 bases and the V segment lost 4 bases, leaving 9 bases of the junction unmatched. The CDR3 runs to 17 residues. CDR1 and CDR2 from the germline V gene are LGHDT and YNNKEL (reference sequence). The CDR3 DNA is TGTGCCAGCAGCCTTAGACTAGCGGGAGCAATCGCAGATACGCAGTATTTT. This translates into CASSLRLAGAIADTQYF.

The chain is built from TRBV10-3 and TRBJ1-1; D gene ambiguous. This CDR3 has 11 residues. Germline V CDR1 and CDR2: ENHRY, SYGVKD. Trimming took off 10 bases at V and 3 bases at J, with 9 bases between the two ends. In DNA form, the CDR3 reads TGTGCCACAACGGATTACACTGAAGCTTTCTTT. Protein product: CATTDYTEAFF.

The genes are TRBV30 and TRBJ2-3, with D hard to call. This CDR3 is 11 amino acids long. Germline CDR1 GTSNPN, CDR2 SVGIG (reference sequence). Trimming stripped 1 base from V and 5 bases from J, with 4 bases between. Here the CDR3 reads CAWSDLDTQYF. CDR3 in DNA: TGTGCCTGGAGTGACCTAGATACGCAGTATTTT.

The V gene is TRBV21-1, the J gene TRBJ2-3; the table's D gene call, TRBD1, was not cross checked with the DNA. TRBV21-1 is recorded as a pseudogene. The length of the CDR3 is 15 residues. CDR3 in DNA: TGTGCCAGCAACGGGGACCGGGAAGGCACAGATACGCAGTATTTT. Protein sequence: CASNGDREGTDTQYF.

The chain employs TRBV27 and TRBJ2-7; TRBD2 matches 12 bases. With V trimmed by 6 bases and J by 3 bases, 12 bases remained unmatched. The CDR3 has 17 amino acids. In germline, CDR1 is MNHEY, CDR2 SMNVEV (reference sequence). CDR3 protein: CASRDPNLAGGVYEQYF. DNA of the CDR3: TGTGCCAGCAGGGACCCCAACCTAGCGGGAGGGGTCTACGAGCAGTACTTC.

The chain employs TRBV12-3 or TRBV12-4 and TRBJ2-3, with 12 bases fitting TRBD2. The CDR3 is made up of 17 amino acids. V lost 5 bases to trimming and J lost 10 bases; unmatched junction nucleotides: 16. CDR3 sequence reads: CASSLSGLAGWSAAQYF. CDR3 coding DNA: TGTGCCAGCAGTCTATCCGGACTAGCGGGATGGTCTGCTGCGCAGTATTTT.

Many counts were recorded for this clonotype. CDR3 nucleotides: TGCAGCGTCGCCCGACAGACTAGCACAGATACGCAGTATTTT. It codes for CSVARQTSTDTQYF. The chain uses TRBV29-1 and TRBJ2-3; tentatively, D is TRBD1 (5 bases). The germline V and J ends were trimmed by 6 bases and 0 bases, with 13 bases remaining between them. This CDR3 spans 14 amino acids. Germline loops: CDR1 SQVTM, CDR2 ANQGSEA.

This clonotype was seen a handful of times. A junction boundary mismatches the germline segment, possibly from a read error. The J gene is TRBJ2-1, the V gene TRBV20-1; D is ambiguous. This CDR3 is 10 amino acids long. Per germline, CDR1 DFQATT and CDR2 SNEGSKA (reference sequence). CDR3 in amino acids: CSARRNEQFF. In nucleotides, the CDR3 is TGCAGCGCTAGACGAAATGAGCAGTTCTTC.

The table lists this clonotype with a few counts. The chain links TRBV12-3 or TRBV12-4 to TRBJ2-7; D might be TRBD2 (5 bases). V lost 2 bases, J lost 5 bases, and 16 bases lay in between. This CDR3 comprises 15 residues. This CDR3 reads CASSLRGQAGNEQYF. The CDR3 DNA reads as TGTGCCAGCAGTTTACGCGGGCAGGCAGGCAACGAGCAGTACTTC.

This clonotype was observed a handful of times. V is TRBV20-1 and J is TRBJ2-2; D not resolved. The germline CDR1 and CDR2 sequences are DFQATT and SNEGSKA (reference sequence). The CDR3 contains 14 residues. Trimming took 7 bases from V and 1 from J, leaving 13 bases between them. The CDR3 DNA sequence: TGCAGTGTCCCCAGGTGGGGGAACACCGGGGAGCTGTTTTTT. This codes for CSVPRWGNTGELFF.

This clonotype came up many times. The chain has TRBV2 and TRBJ2-4; D not resolved. Germline V lookup: CDR1 SNHLY, CDR2 FYNNEI. Trimming took off 9 bases at V and 7 bases at J, with 7 bases between the two ends. The CDR3 loop spans 10 amino acids. CDR3 sequence reads: CASSRNIQYF. CDR3 nucleotide sequence: TGTGCCAGTTCAAGGAACATTCAGTACTTC.

Many counts were recorded for this clonotype. The rearrangement uses TRBV9 and TRBJ2-3, with D possibly TRBD2 on 5 matching bases. This CDR3 region has 16 residues. V was shortened by 4 bases and J by 4 bases, with 19 bases between the two germline ends. Germline V gives CDR1 SGDLS, CDR2 YYNGEE. The chain's CDR3 is CASSFRGDPGADTQYF. CDR3 DNA sequence: TGTGCCAGCAGCTTCCGGGGAGACCCCGGGGCAGATACGCAGTATTTT.